These 12 T cell receptor beta chains share one sample of origin, sequenced in a study. In TCRdb, the RT-PCR reads were re-called with MiXCR into one record per CDR3 protein. The sample holds about 680,000 distinct CDR3 sequences, around 14% seen once. Sequenced sample: memory CD4+ T cells from blood. These receptors were obtained from a female donor in good health, serving as a healthy control.

The V and J genes are TRBV12-3 or TRBV12-4 and TRBJ2-5; no reliable D call. The ends were cut back, 2 bases at V and 9 bases at J, with 10 bases in the middle. This CDR3 is built from 12 residues. CDR3 in DNA: TGTGCCAGCAGTTTAATTTCTGGGGCCCAGTACTTC. Its protein product is CASSLISGAQYF.

This clonotype came up a few times. The V call is TRBV29-1, the J call TRBJ2-6; D perhaps matches TRBD1 (7 bases). The V gene lost 0 bases and the J gene lost 2 bases, with 17 bases spanning the gap. The CDR3 spans 18 residues. Germline V gene lookup returns CDR1 SQVTM and CDR2 ANQGSEA. CDR3 region: CSVEDEQGRFTGANVLTF. CDR3 DNA sequence: TGCAGCGTTGAAGATGAACAGGGGAGGTTCACTGGGGCCAACGTCCTGACTTTC.

In its sample, this clonotype was seen many times. This chain uses TRBV5-1 with TRBJ1-2, with D perhaps TRBD1 (5 bases). The CDR3 covers 13 residues. The V end lost 0 bases, the J end lost 5 bases, and 8 bases lay between the germline ends. Germline loops: CDR1 SGHRS, CDR2 YFSETQ. The CDR3 loop is CASSLDRIYGYTF. The CDR3 region has the DNA TGCGCCAGCAGCTTGGACAGGATATATGGCTACACCTTC.

The chain recombines TRBV27 with TRBJ1-4; no clear D gene. V dropped 6 bases and J dropped 8 bases, with 16 bases sitting between them. Germline V gives CDR1 MNHEY, CDR2 SMNVEV (reference sequence). The CDR3 totals 14 residues. CDR3 loop: CASRPMGGYEKLFF. The CDR3 nucleotides are TGTGCCAGCAGACCCATGGGCGGGTACGAAAAACTGTTTTTT.

This rearrangement joins TRBV6-2 or TRBV6-3 to TRBJ2-3; tentatively, D is TRBD2 (5 bases). The CDR3 consists of 13 residues. Germline V gene sequence: CDR1 MNHEY, CDR2 SVGEGT. Deletions cut 6 bases from V and 2 bases from J, with 9 bases between. The CDR3 DNA reads as TGTGCCAGCAGGAGGGAGAACACAGATACGCAGTATTTT. As protein: CASRRENTDTQYF.

In this sample, this clonotype turned up a few times. The rearrangement joins TRBV20-1 to TRBJ1-1, with D uncertain. Germline V CDR1 and CDR2: DFQATT, SNEGSKA (reference sequence). This CDR3 is 14 amino acids long. Trimming stripped 0 bases from V and 0 bases from J, with 8 bases between. The CDR3 protein is CSARDRIMNTEAFF. In DNA form, the CDR3 reads TGCAGTGCTAGAGATCGGATTATGAACACTGAAGCTTTCTTT.

The chain uses TRBV28 and TRBJ1-3, with D possibly being TRBD1 (5 bases). The V end lost 5 bases, the J end lost 0 bases, and 11 bases lay between the germline ends. Germline V gives CDR1 MDHEN, CDR2 SYDVKM. This CDR3 is 15 amino acids long. DNA for the CDR3: TGTGCCAGCAGTATTGGGGACCCCTCTGGAAACACCATATATTTT. Protein product: CASSIGDPSGNTIYF.

In this sample, this clonotype turned up many times. The chain carries TRBV7-3 and TRBJ2-5; 8 bases are a match to TRBD1. Germline CDR1 reads SGHTA; CDR2 reads FQGTGA. CDR3 length equals 14 residues. The trim removed 4 bases at V and 4 bases at J, leaving 5 bases unmatched. This CDR3 reads CASSSGQVGETQYF. In nucleotides, the CDR3 is TGTGCCAGCAGCTCGGGACAGGTGGGAGAGACCCAGTACTTC. The whole variable domain, remainder taken from reference TRBV7-3 and TRBJ2-5, is GAGVSQTPSNKVTEKGKYVELRCDPISGHTALYWYRQSLGQGPEFLIYFQGTGAADDSGLPNDRFFAVRPEGSVSTLKIQRTERGDSAVYLCASSSGQVGETQYFGPGTRLLVL.

This clonotype was observed at least ten times. The gene calls are TRBV12-3 or TRBV12-4 and TRBJ1-6; D unclear. The CDR3 contains 12 residues. With 3 bases removed from V and 6 bases from J, the gap between germline ends came to 3 bases. CDR3: CASSLSNSPLHF. CDR3 DNA: TGTGCCAGCAGTTTGAGTAATTCACCCCTCCACTTT.

This clonotype showed up just a few times. The rearrangement joins TRBV10-3 to TRBJ1-2; tentatively, D is TRBD1 (5 bases). V was shortened by 2 bases and J by 7 bases, with 20 bases between the two germline ends. Germline V gene sequence: CDR1 ENHRY, CDR2 SYGVKD. The CDR3 has 16 residues. The CDR3 sequence is CAISEAEAGQGFGYTF. CDR3 nucleotide sequence: TGTGCCATCAGTGAGGCTGAGGCTGGGCAGGGCTTTGGCTACACCTTC.

The V call is TRBV12-3 or TRBV12-4, the J call TRBJ2-2; the D is unclear. Trimming took 7 bases from V and 6 from J, leaving 15 bases between them. This CDR3 comprises 14 residues. CDR3 in amino acids: CASTGRAWAGELFF. CDR3 nucleotide sequence: TGTGCCAGCACTGGCCGAGCTTGGGCCGGGGAGCTGTTTTTT.

This clonotype came up many times. This chain uses TRBV7-6 with TRBJ1-6, with D possibly matching TRBD1 (5 bases). The germline CDR1 and CDR2 sequences are SGHVS and FNYEAQ. Trimming took 5 bases from V and 11 from J, leaving 16 bases between them. The CDR3 totals 14 residues. The CDR3 reads CASSLGLFKAPLHF. For the CDR3, the DNA is TGTGCCAGCAGCCTGGGACTGTTTAAGGCACCCCTCCACTTT.